These 16 T cell receptor beta chains share one sample of origin, sequenced in a study of blood T cell repertoires in COVID-19. This table comes from immunoSEQ multiplex PCR, and its TCRdb copy is limited to in-frame clones, with some not included. This table has 150,000 to 200,000 clones, about 83% appearing once. Sequences were obtained from peripheral blood. All receptors come from a man between 18 and 35 years old with active or convalescent COVID-19.

This clone was recorded once. J is TRBJ1-1 and V is TRBV2; the match to TRBD1 covers 7 bases. Germline V lookup: CDR1 SNHLY, CDR2 FYNNEI. The CDR3 is 14 residues long. V shed 4 bases, J shed 3 bases, and the junction held 5 bases outside the gene matches. The CDR3: CASSARDSHTEAFF. Here the CDR3 DNA reads TGTGCCAGCAGTGCGAGGGACAGTCACACTGAAGCTTTCTTT.

This clone was counted only a few times. This chain joins TRBV2 and TRBJ1-1; D is uncertain. V was cut by 0 bases and J by 8 bases, with 7 bases left in between. This CDR3 has 12 residues. CDR1 and CDR2 from the germline V gene are SNHLY and FYNNEI. CDR3 protein: CASSEAAKEAFF. CDR3 sequence (DNA): TGTGCCAGCAGTGAAGCAGCAAAGGAAGCTTTCTTT.

This chain connects TRBV30 to TRBJ1-1; D possibly corresponds to TRBD1 (6 bases). Germline assignment: CDR1 GTSNPN and CDR2 SVGIG (reference sequence). The CDR3 totals 14 residues. Trimming took 3 bases from V and 4 from J, leaving 15 bases between them. The CDR3 region is CAWRQDSYSTEAFF. CDR3 coding DNA: TGTGCCTGGAGACAGGACAGCTACAGCACTGAAGCTTTCTTT.

This chain joins TRBV18 and TRBJ1-4; D unresolved. V was clipped by 2 bases and J by 8 bases, with 12 bases between them. Germline V lookup: CDR1 KGHSH, CDR2 LQKENI. This CDR3 comprises 14 residues. CDR3 sequence (DNA): TGTGCCAGCTCACCATCACCAGGAAGCGAAAAACTGTTTTTT. Its protein is CASSPSPGSEKLFF.

The chain recombines TRBV11-3 with TRBJ2-7; TRBD2 might be the D (6 bases). Trimming took off 5 bases at V and 7 bases at J, with 21 bases between the two ends. The CDR3 length is 15 residues. Per germline, CDR1 SGHNT and CDR2 YENEEA. The CDR3: CASSGLFLDSSEQYF. CDR3 bases: TGTGCCAGCAGCGGACTATTCCTCGACAGTTCTGAGCAGTACTTC.

This rearrangement joins TRBV6-5 to TRBJ2-1, with 9 bases identical to TRBD1. Germline V CDR1 and CDR2: MNHEY, SVGAGI. The junction had 3 bases not matched to a gene; V was cut back by 0 bases and J by 3 bases. The length of the CDR3 is 16 residues. The CDR3 coding sequence is TGTGCCAGCAGTTACTCATCGACAGGGGGCTACAATGAGCAGTTCTTC. Translation: CASSYSSTGGYNEQFF.

This clone turned up a few times. V gene TRBV19 combines with J gene TRBJ2-2; D gene ambiguous. V lost 8 bases, J lost 2 bases, and 12 bases lay in between. In germline, CDR1 is LNHDA, CDR2 SQIVND (reference sequence). This CDR3 has 14 residues. The CDR3 sequence is CASEWSPNTGELFF. The CDR3 DNA reads TGTGCCAGTGAGTGGTCACCCAACACCGGGGAGCTGTTTTTT. Filled out from reference TRBV19 and TRBJ2-2, the complete variable domain reads DGGITQSPKYLFRKEGQNVTLSCEQNLNHDAMYWYRQDPGQGLRLIYYSQIVNDFQKGDIAEGYSVSREKKESFPLTVTSAQKNPTAFYLCASEWSPNTGELFFGEGSRLTVL.

V usage is TRBV11-2 and J usage is TRBJ1-2; D not certain. This CDR3 is built from 16 residues. Per germline, CDR1 SGHAT and CDR2 FQNNGV. The ends were cut back, 8 bases at V and 8 bases at J, with 27 bases in the middle. The CDR3 DNA follows: TGTGCCAGCGCCCTCGGGCAGGAAGCCTATGCGGGGGGCTACACCTTC. This gives the protein CASALGQEAYAGGYTF.

The chain links TRBV29-1 to TRBJ2-6; D is uncertain. The CDR3 has 14 residues. In germline, CDR1 is SQVTM, CDR2 ANQGSEA. Trimming removed 2 bases at V and 2 bases at J, with 7 bases between. The CDR3 spells CSVETTTGANVLTF. CDR3 nucleotides: TGCAGCGTTGAAACTACAACTGGGGCCAACGTCCTGACTTTC.

The chain uses TRBV14 and TRBJ2-5, with 10 bases identical to TRBD2. CDR3 size: 16 residues. The trim removed 1 base at V and 5 bases at J, leaving 7 bases unmatched. CDR1 is SGHDN and CDR2 is FVKESK in the germline V gene. CDR3 sequence: CASSQGDLAGVETQYF. In nucleotides, the CDR3 is TGTGCCAGCAGCCAAGGGGATCTAGCGGGAGTGGAGACCCAGTACTTC.

The chain is built from TRBV6-5 and TRBJ2-1; D possibly corresponds to TRBD1 (5 bases). With 5 bases removed from V and 5 bases from J, the gap between germline ends came to 16 bases. CDR3 length equals 15 residues. From germline, CDR1 is MNHEY and CDR2 SVGAGI. The CDR3 nucleotides read TGTGCCAGCAGTCCCCAACCTGGGGCCAACAATGAGCAGTTCTTC. The encoded protein is CASSPQPGANNEQFF.

In nucleotides, the CDR3 is TGCAGCGCCACAGGGGGGAACACTGAAGCTTTCTTT. This sequence encodes CSATGGNTEAFF. V gene TRBV29-1 combines with J gene TRBJ1-1, with TRBD1 matching 8 bases. Trimming at V came to 7 bases and at J to 1 base, leaving 2 bases not matched to a gene. The CDR3 covers 12 residues. In germline, CDR1 is SQVTM, CDR2 ANQGSEA.

This chain uses TRBV28 with TRBJ2-7; D unclear. Germline CDR1 MDHEN, CDR2 SYDVKM. The CDR3 is 11 amino acids. V was clipped by 8 bases and J by 3 bases, with 8 bases between them. In DNA form, the CDR3 reads TGTGCCAGCTGGCAGAACTACGAGCAGTACTTC. Protein sequence: CASWQNYEQYF. The variable domain in full, with the rest retrieved from reference TRBV28 and TRBJ2-7, is DVKVTQSSRYLVKRTGEKVFLECVQDMDHENMFWYRQDPGLGLRLIYFSYDVKMKEKGDIPEGYSVSREKKERFSLILESASTNQTSMYLCASWQNYEQYFGPGTRLTVT.

The genes are TRBV7-2 and TRBJ1-2, with 10 bases matching TRBD1. V lost 5 bases, J lost 8 bases, and 5 bases stayed unmatched. The CDR3 contains 13 residues. The germline gives CDR1 SGHTA, CDR2 FQGNSA. CDR3 DNA sequence: TGTGCCAGCAGCAAAGGGACAGGGGAGGGCTACACCTTC. Its protein product is CASSKGTGEGYTF.

This clone was counted once. V gene TRBV3-1 (or the pseudogene TRBV3-2) combines with J gene TRBJ1-1; D ambiguous. V lost 3 bases, J lost 3 bases, and 5 bases lay in between. Germline V lookup: CDR1 LGHDT, CDR2 YNNKEL (reference sequence). This CDR3 has 12 amino acids. The CDR3 DNA follows: TGTGCCAGCAGCCACAGTTACACTGAAGCTTTCTTT. Its protein is CASSHSYTEAFF.

V usage is TRBV6-5 and J usage is TRBJ1-1; no clear D gene. Germline CDR1 is MNHEY and CDR2 is SVGAGI. Trimming removed 4 bases at V and 0 bases at J, with 9 bases between. The CDR3 consists of 14 residues. The CDR3 region has the DNA TGTGCCAGCAGTTTCCACACAGTGAACACTGAAGCTTTCTTT. Protein product: CASSFHTVNTEAFF.